This section outlines one T cell receptor beta chain sequence together with its context. These data come from a study of cytomegalovirus exposure and HLA in healthy donors. PCR involved 60 Vbeta and 13 Jbeta primers. Profiling relied on immunoSEQ multiplex PCR, and the TCRdb table lists in-frame clones only, not all of them. The sample consists of 210,000 or so clones, approximately 82% of them appearing once. The V end lost 5 bases, the J end lost 2 bases, and 16 bases lay between the germline ends. The CDR3 is made up of 15 amino acids. Germline V gene sequence: CDR1 SEHNR, CDR2 FQNEAQ (reference sequence).

This receptor was taken from a man aged 18 to 30 in good health and CMV-seronegative. This chain joins TRBV7-9 and TRBJ2-7; the D gene is possibly TRBD1 (6 bases). The specimen was PBMCs. CDR3 protein: CASSVRDTATYEQYF. In nucleotides, the CDR3 is TGTGCCAGCAGCGTCCGGGACACCGCCACCTACGAGCAGTACTTC.